Listed here is a single TCR beta chain. The entry originates in a study of blood T cell repertoires in COVID-19. About the research overall: The samples span acute and convalescent COVID-19 from the United States, Italy and Spain. Nucleic acid was either cDNA or gDNA, and it came from T cells, B-cell-depleted T cells, or PBMCs.

Trimming at V came to 1 base and at J to 3 bases, leaving 7 bases not matched to a gene. Germline assignment: CDR1 SGDLS and CDR2 YYNGEE. The CDR3 is 17 amino acids. In the study's own analysis: Researchers report that nucleated cell counts were estimated from reference gene primer amplification. Profiled with immunoSEQ multiplex PCR; TCRdb holds only in-frame clones, not every one. V and J calls and clone size are copied from that table; D and trimming were computed from the DNA. The data hold hundreds of thousands of clones, with around 86% observed a single time. The V and J genes are TRBV9 and TRBJ2-2; 9 bases agree with TRBD1. The sequence was obtained from a man in his fifties or sixties with acute or convalescent COVID-19. The specimen was peripheral blood. Here the CDR3 reads CASSVQAGTGYTGELFF. The CDR3 DNA reads as TGTGCCAGCAGCGTACAGGCCGGGACAGGGTACACCGGGGAGCTGTTTTTT.